This T cell receptor (beta chain) was documented in a study of blood T cell repertoires in COVID-19. The assay was immunoSEQ multiplex PCR, and TCRdb's table has in-frame clones only and misses some. The sample lists about 120,000 clones; roughly 85% were seen once. The CDR3 totals 14 residues. Between the trimmed V and J ends, which lost 1 base and 6 bases, there was a span of 10 bases. CDR1 and CDR2 (germline): SGDLS, YYNGEE. This clone came up a few times. The sequencing sample was made of peripheral blood. V is TRBV9 and J is TRBJ2-2; D is possibly TRBD2 (5 bases). This sequence was found in a woman aged 80 or over with active or convalescent COVID-19. For the CDR3, the DNA is TGTGCCAGCAGCGTAACCGGGGTTGCCGGGGAGCTGTTTTTT. It translates to CASSVTGVAGELFF. Looking up the rest from reference TRBV9 and TRBJ2-2 gives the full variable domain: DSGVTQTPKHLITATGQRVTLRCSPRSGDLSVYWYQQSLDQGLQFLIQYYNGEERAKGNILERFSAQQFPDLHSELNLSSLELGDSALYFCASSVTGVAGELFFGEGSRLTVL.